The clone carrying this T cell receptor (beta chain) was picked up one time. The antigen is not known. This specimen belongs to a study of cytomegalovirus exposure and HLA in healthy donors. The study, taken as a whole, reports: HLA alleles were associated with 15,000 to 20,000 TCR beta sequences in a later analysis at 0.05 false discovery rate.

Trimming pared 4 bases from V and 5 bases from J, leaving 9 bases between. CDR1 is SNHLY and CDR2 is FYNNEI in the germline V gene. This CDR3 has 13 amino acids. The study ran its PCR with 60 Vbeta and 13 Jbeta primers. The data were produced by immunoSEQ multiplex PCR, yet TCRdb's version contains in-frame clones alone and is incomplete. This sample has tens of thousands of clones, with 82% found just once. The V call is TRBV2, the J call TRBJ1-3; maybe TRBD1 (5 bases). The source of this sequence is a man between 18 and 29 years old in good health and CMV-seronegative. The sequenced sample was PBMCs. The CDR3 is CASSGGRRNTIYF. The CDR3 bases are TGTGCCAGCAGTGGGGGCAGAAGAAACACCATATATTTT.